This TCR beta chain was identified in a study of blood T cell repertoires in COVID-19. Study overall: Material from acute and convalescent COVID-19 was sourced from the United States, Italy and Spain. PBMCs, B-cell-depleted T cells, or T cells provided the cDNA or gDNA that made up the material.

Original processing notes: Cell counts per sample came from amplifying reference gene primers. Repertoires were generated with immunoSEQ multiplex PCR, while TCRdb's copy carries only in-frame clones and drops some. The V and J calls and clone size were taken over from that table, and D and trimming were inferred from the DNA. The sample lists roughly 150,000 clones; roughly 80% were seen once. V lost 5 bases to trimming and J lost 6 bases; unmatched junction nucleotides: 5. The CDR3 covers 12 residues. Germline CDR1 SGDLS, CDR2 YYNGEE. This chain joins TRBV9 and TRBJ2-7; 7 bases are shared with TRBD1. The TCR originated in a man in his fifties or sixties with acute or convalescent COVID-19. Sequencing was performed on peripheral blood. Here the CDR3 DNA reads TGTGCCAGCAGGGGAACAGGGGTCGAGCAGTACTTC. Its protein is CASRGTGVEQYF.